These 5 T cell receptor beta chains were all obtained from the same sample, sequenced in a study of T cells after yellow fever vaccination. TCRdb fed the 5' RACE reads into MiXCR, producing one record per CDR3 protein. This sample yields about 340,000 distinct CDR3 sequences, of which about 12% are seen a single time; more than 3% belongs to the top ten. Here the sequenced sample was CD4+ T cells sorted from PBMCs, taken 15 days after the yellow fever booster vaccination. The receptor source for this set is a man aged 18 to 29 who received the YFV17D yellow fever vaccine.

A few counts support this clonotype. The rearrangement links TRBV19 to TRBJ2-2, with a tentative D call TRBD2 (5 bases). The CDR3 runs to 14 residues. V gave up 5 bases and J gave up 4 bases, with 11 bases separating them. In germline, CDR1 is LNHDA, CDR2 SQIVND (reference sequence). The CDR3 spells CASSLLGLTGELFF. CDR3 bases: TGTGCCAGTAGTTTACTAGGCCTCACCGGGGAGCTGTTTTTT. The full variable domain, completed using reference TRBV19 and TRBJ2-2, is DGGITQSPKYLFRKEGQNVTLSCEQNLNHDAMYWYRQDPGQGLRLIYYSQIVNDFQKGDIAEGYSVSREKKESFPLTVTSAQKNPTAFYLCASSLLGLTGELFFGEGSRLTVL.

This clonotype was observed at least ten times. This chain uses TRBV7-2 with TRBJ1-3; the D is unclear. The CDR3 length is 14 residues. The V end was cut by 4 bases, the J end by 0 bases, with 7 bases between. CDR1 SGHTA and CDR2 FQGNSA come from the germline V gene. This CDR3 is CASSSQISGNTIYF. The CDR3 DNA reads TGTGCCAGCAGCTCCCAAATCTCTGGAAACACCATATATTTT.

The gene calls are TRBV5-6 and TRBJ2-5; D is unclear. The CDR3 is made up of 13 amino acids. The ends were cut back, 2 bases at V and 5 bases at J, with 10 bases in the middle. CDR1 and CDR2 (germline): SGHDT, YYEEEE. CDR3 loop: CASSLSAEETQYF. The CDR3 nucleotides are TGTGCCAGCAGCTTATCCGCCGAGGAGACCCAGTACTTC.

V usage is TRBV9 and J usage is TRBJ2-6; tentative D call: TRBD1 (7 bases). The V gene's germline CDR1 is SGDLS and CDR2 YYNGEE. V was clipped by 9 bases and J by 2 bases, with 18 bases between them. The CDR3 runs 16 residues. CDR3: CATRPAGGPGANVLTF. The CDR3 nucleotides read TGTGCCACCCGCCCGGCAGGGGGGCCTGGGGCCAACGTCCTGACTTTC. The complete variable domain, with remaining parts taken from reference TRBV9 and TRBJ2-6, reads DSGVTQTPKHLITATGQRVTLRCSPRSGDLSVYWYQQSLDQGLQFLIQYYNGEERAKGNILERFSAQQFPDLHSELNLSSLELGDSALYFCATRPAGGPGANVLTFGAGSRLTVL.

This clonotype has a count of ten or more. V is TRBV12-3 or TRBV12-4 and J is TRBJ2-3, with D perhaps matching TRBD1 (5 bases). The CDR3 loop spans 14 amino acids. The germline V and J ends were trimmed by 1 base and 4 bases, with 9 bases remaining between them. The CDR3 loop is CASSLEGIADTQYF. CDR3 DNA sequence: TGTGCCAGCAGTTTAGAGGGGATCGCAGATACGCAGTATTTT.